One sample yielded the 24 T cell receptor beta chains listed below, sequenced in a study of identical twins. In TCRdb, the 5' RACE reads were re-called with MiXCR into one record per CDR3 protein. Of about 660,000 distinct CDR3 sequences in the sample, 8.6% were seen once. This same sample was also taken into another study, of yellow fever vaccine responses in identical twins.

Sequencing was done on a sample of PBMCs. These receptors came from a woman between 18 and 29 years old in good health.

The chain couples TRBV15 to TRBJ2-7; the match to TRBD2 covers 7 bases. V lost 1 base and J lost 2; bases outside the gene matches: 2. Germline V lookup: CDR1 LNHNV, CDR2 YYDKDF (reference sequence). The CDR3 runs 14 residues. CDR3 nucleotide sequence: TGTGCCACCAGCAGAGGGGACTACCCCTACGAGCAGTACTTC. Translation gives CATSRGDYPYEQYF.

The rearrangement links TRBV24-1 to TRBJ2-1, with no clear D. Trimming pared 5 bases from V and 7 bases from J, leaving 14 bases between. CDR1 KGHDR and CDR2 SFDVKD come from the germline V gene. The CDR3 covers 14 residues. The CDR3 bases are TGTGCCACCAGTGCCGAGGACCTGCGGAATGAGCAGTTCTTC. This sequence encodes CATSAEDLRNEQFF.

In this sample, this clonotype turned up a few times. The chain couples TRBV20-1 to TRBJ1-1; D gene unclear. There are 11 residues in the CDR3. Germline loops: CDR1 DFQATT, CDR2 SNEGSKA (reference sequence). This CDR3 reads CRRAEGTEAFF. The CDR3 region has the DNA TGCAGAAGGGCCGAGGGCACTGAAGCTTTCTTT.

The chain employs TRBV20-1 and TRBJ1-5, with D possibly matching TRBD1 (6 bases). CDR1 is DFQATT and CDR2 is SNEGSKA in the germline V gene (reference sequence). There are 13 residues in the CDR3. Trimming stripped 4 bases from V and 2 bases from J, with 9 bases between. For the CDR3, the DNA is TGCAGTGCTAAACAGGGAGGCAATCAGCCCCAGCATTTT. Residues: CSAKQGGNQPQHF.

This clonotype was recorded a few times. V and J are TRBV7-9 and TRBJ2-7, with 9 bases that match TRBD1. This CDR3 spans 14 amino acids. V lost 6 bases to trimming and J lost 4 bases; unmatched junction nucleotides: 7. In germline, CDR1 is SEHNR, CDR2 FQNEAQ (reference sequence). The CDR3 spells CASRSGTGLYEQYF. The DNA of the CDR3 is TGTGCCAGCAGATCCGGGACAGGGTTGTACGAGCAGTACTTC.

This chain joins TRBV6-5 and TRBJ1-2; 8 positions agree with TRBD1. CDR3 size: 12 residues. The V segment lost 5 bases and the J segment 8 bases; nucleotides outside the gene matches: 4. From germline, CDR1 is MNHEY and CDR2 SVGAGI. CDR3 DNA: TGTGCCAGCAGTGACAGGGGCACCGGCTACACCTTC. It is translated as CASSDRGTGYTF.

This clonotype was counted only a few times. V usage is TRBV6-5 and J usage is TRBJ2-7; 7 bases line up with TRBD1. This CDR3 contains 16 residues. V lost 6 bases and J lost 2; bases outside the gene matches: 13. CDR1 MNHEY and CDR2 SVGAGI come from the germline V gene. The CDR3 is CASSYLGTVITYEQYF. For the CDR3, the DNA is TGTGCCAGCAGCTACCTTGGGACAGTGATCACCTACGAGCAGTACTTC.

CDR3 sequence reads: CARSLSGVGDNQPQHF. The CDR3 DNA sequence: TGTGCCAGAAGCTTGTCAGGGGTAGGTGACAATCAGCCCCAGCATTTT. The chain recombines TRBV5-3 with TRBJ1-5; D might be TRBD1 (6 bases). TRBV5-3 is labeled an ORF, and its function is uncertain. Trimming left V 1 base short and J 3 bases short, with 14 bases between. The CDR3 length is 16 residues.

This clonotype was counted at least ten times. The V gene is TRBV27, the J gene TRBJ2-7, with D perhaps TRBD1 (5 bases). Looked up from germline, CDR1 is MNHEY and CDR2 is SMNVEV (reference sequence). The CDR3 has 14 amino acids. The V end was cut by 4 bases, the J end by 2 bases, with 12 bases between. CDR3 loop: CASSSTEYAYEQYF. The CDR3 nucleotides read TGTGCCAGCAGTTCGACAGAGTACGCCTACGAGCAGTACTTC.

This clonotype came up many times. The rearrangement joins TRBV6-1 to TRBJ2-7; 14 positions agree with TRBD2. The CDR3 spans 16 residues. The V gene end was trimmed by 5 bases and the J gene end by 0 bases; junction bases not matched to a gene: 3. Germline V gene sequence: CDR1 MNHNS, CDR2 SASEGT. CDR3 coding DNA: TGTGCCAGCAGTAAGACTAGCGGGAGGGCCTCCTACGAGCAGTACTTC. Its translation: CASSKTSGRASYEQYF.

The chain couples TRBV10-3 to TRBJ2-1; D remains ambiguous. The CDR3 runs to 11 residues. In germline, CDR1 is ENHRY, CDR2 SYGVKD. Trimming stripped 3 bases from V and 8 bases from J, with 5 bases between. The CDR3 here is CAISDSDEQFF. The CDR3, as DNA: TGTGCCATCAGTGACTCGGATGAGCAGTTCTTC.

This clonotype has more than one count but fewer than ten. V is TRBV27 and J is TRBJ2-7; D perhaps matches TRBD2 (6 bases). V was clipped by 5 bases and J by 1 base, with 15 bases between them. The CDR3 totals 15 residues. Germline V gives CDR1 MNHEY, CDR2 SMNVEV (reference sequence). This CDR3 is CASSPGLNPSYEQYF. The CDR3 region has the DNA TGTGCCAGCAGTCCCGGACTAAACCCTTCCTACGAGCAGTACTTC.

This clonotype was counted ten times or more. The chain links TRBV5-6 to TRBJ2-7; 7 nucleotides match TRBD2. Germline CDR1 SGHDT, CDR2 YYEEEE. The length of the CDR3 is 16 residues. J lost 2 bases, V lost 6 bases, and 14 bases had no gene match. DNA of the CDR3: TGTGCCAGCAACCCGTCATGGGGAGGGCGGACCTACGAGCAGTACTTC. It is translated as CASNPSWGGRTYEQYF.

For this clonotype: One base away lies a much larger clone, so this may be a sequencing read error. The CDR3 carries no conserved terminal phenylalanine or tryptophan, so it likely arises from a read error. This sequence joins TRBV20-1 and TRBJ2-2; weak D call: TRBD1 (6 bases). Germline lookup yields CDR1 DFQATT and CDR2 SNEGSKA (reference sequence). This CDR3 spans 14 amino acids. Trimming stripped 0 bases from V and 3 bases from J, with 8 bases between. DNA for the CDR3: TGCAGTGCTAGAGAGGGGGCCGACACCGGGGAGCTGTTTTCT. Residues: CSAREGADTGELFS.

In its sample, this clonotype was seen many times. At one end the junction does not follow the germline gene, possibly because of a read error. The rearrangement joins TRBV27 to TRBJ2-7; 10 positions agree with TRBD2. The length of the CDR3 is 15 residues. Germline V CDR1 and CDR2: MNHEY, SMNVEV (reference sequence). In nucleotides, the CDR3 is TGCGCCAGCAGCTTGTTAGCGGGGGGAACCTACGAGCAGTACTTC. Its translation is CASSLLAGGTYEQYF.

The table lists this clonotype with a few counts. This rearrangement joins TRBV6-5 to TRBJ2-1; D is possibly TRBD1 (6 bases). The V gene lost 1 base and the J gene lost 8 bases, with 15 bases spanning the gap. This CDR3 has 15 amino acids. Germline V gene sequence: CDR1 MNHEY, CDR2 SVGAGI. CDR3 nucleotides: TGTGCCAGCAGTTACTTGGCAGGGGATAGCGATGAGCAGTTCTTC. Translated: CASSYLAGDSDEQFF.

This clonotype was recorded at least ten times. CDR3 bases: TGTGCCAGCAGCCCCAAGGACAGGGTCTACGAGCAGTACTTC. Translation gives CASSPKDRVYEQYF. The chain recombines TRBV9 with TRBJ2-7; TRBD1 matches 8 bases. CDR1 is SGDLS and CDR2 is YYNGEE in the germline V gene. With V trimmed by 4 bases and J by 3 bases, 6 bases remained unmatched. This CDR3 region has 14 residues.

This clonotype was counted between two and nine times. The chain employs TRBV5-1 and TRBJ2-4; 14 nucleotides agree with TRBD2. J gave up 10 bases and V 0 bases, and 6 bases lay outside the gene matches. The CDR3 runs to 16 residues. CDR1 is SGHRS, CDR2 YFSETQ, per germline. The CDR3 here is CASSLGTSGGRGIQYF. In DNA form, the CDR3 reads TGCGCCAGCAGCTTGGGGACTAGCGGGGGGCGAGGGATTCAGTACTTC.

This clonotype came up a few times. This rearrangement joins TRBV28 to TRBJ2-5; D gene ambiguous. Germline-derived CDR1 and CDR2 are MDHEN and SYDVKM. V lost 4 bases and J 1 base, leaving 13 bases between the germline ends. The CDR3 consists of 15 residues. This CDR3 is CASSSDQTLQETQYF. CDR3 in DNA: TGTGCCAGCAGTTCCGACCAGACACTCCAAGAGACCCAGTACTTC.

This clonotype was seen a handful of times. The chain couples TRBV7-9 to TRBJ1-1; D is uncertain. The CDR3 is made up of 13 amino acids. Between the trimmed V and J ends, which lost 5 bases and 5 bases, there was a span of 12 bases. CDR1 SEHNR and CDR2 FQNEAQ come from the germline V gene (reference sequence). The CDR3 sequence: CASSHTSGTEAFF. The CDR3 DNA sequence: TGTGCCAGCAGCCATACGAGTGGGACTGAAGCTTTCTTT.

This clonotype was found many times. The chain has TRBV27 and TRBJ2-2; a possible D gene is TRBD2 (5 bases). Germline CDR1 and CDR2: MNHEY and SMNVEV (reference sequence). This CDR3 is 15 amino acids long. Trimming stripped 2 bases from V and 1 base from J, with 8 bases between. The CDR3 coding sequence is TGTGCCAGCAGTTTAGTCAGCGGGAACACCGGGGAGCTGTTTTTT. Translating gives CASSLVSGNTGELFF.

In its sample, this clonotype was seen many times. The chain carries TRBV29-1 and TRBJ2-5; either TRBD1 or TRBD2 may supply D (5 bases each). Per the germline V gene, CDR1 is SQVTM and CDR2 is ANQGSEA. This CDR3 comprises 11 residues. Trimming took 4 bases from V and 5 from J, leaving 8 bases between them. CDR3 in DNA: TGCAGCGTTGTATGGGGGGAGACCCAGTACTTC. Amino acid sequence: CSVVWGETQYF.

In its sample, this clonotype was seen many times. CDR3 protein: CASSLGRGTGRTEAFF. The CDR3 DNA sequence: TGTGCCAGCAGTTTAGGGAGAGGGACAGGGAGGACTGAAGCTTTCTTT. The gene calls are TRBV12-3 or TRBV12-4 and TRBJ1-1; the match to TRBD1 covers 9 bases. After removal of 1 base from V and 5 bases from J, the junction contained 8 bases not matched to a gene. This CDR3 contains 16 residues.

A few counts support this clonotype. The J gene is TRBJ1-2, the V gene TRBV27; 10 positions match TRBD1. Germline-derived CDR1 and CDR2 are MNHEY and SMNVEV (reference sequence). The CDR3 covers 15 residues. V was clipped by 0 bases and J by 6 bases; unmatched bases: 4. The CDR3: CASSLSLGTGDGYTF. The DNA for the CDR3 is TGTGCCAGCAGTTTATCCCTCGGGACAGGGGATGGCTACACCTTC.